Following are 10 T cell receptor beta chains from one sample sequenced in a study of cytomegalovirus exposure and HLA in healthy donors. 60 Vbeta and 13 Jbeta primers were used in PCR. The repertoire was sequenced with immunoSEQ multiplex PCR; TCRdb's copy has only in-frame clones and lacks some. Among 210,000 or so clones listed, around 76% were seen once. Sequencing input: PBMCs. These receptors were obtained from a man aged 18-30 years in good health and CMV-seronegative.

V is TRBV4-1 and J is TRBJ2-1, with D possibly TRBD2 on 5 matching bases. Germline CDR1 is MGHRA and CDR2 is YSYEKL. The V and J ends lost 5 bases and 2 bases respectively, with 13 bases between them. The CDR3 totals 15 residues. The CDR3 DNA follows: TGCGCCAGCAGCTCCGGACTGGAGGCCTACAATGAGCAGTTCTTC. This sequence encodes CASSSGLEAYNEQFF.

This rearrangement joins TRBV7-2 to TRBJ2-7; D may be TRBD1 (6 bases). The length of the CDR3 is 17 residues. Per the germline V gene, CDR1 is SGHTA and CDR2 is FQGNSA. Trimming shortened V by 1 base and J by 2 bases, and 18 bases separated the two germline ends. The CDR3 DNA reads TGTGCCAGCAGCTTAGGGGGCCTGCGACAGGATCCCTACGAGCAGTACTTC. Its protein product is CASSLGGLRQDPYEQYF.

The chain combines TRBV28 with TRBJ1-4; TRBD1 is a possible D gene (6 bases). The CDR3 contains 14 residues. Germline V lookup: CDR1 MDHEN, CDR2 SYDVKM. The V gene lost 2 bases and the J gene lost 8 bases, with 12 bases spanning the gap. The CDR3 coding sequence is TGTGCCAGCAGTTTACCAGGGGCAGGAGAAAAACTGTTTTTT. Its protein is CASSLPGAGEKLFF.

The CDR3 here is CARSFTSGSHYEQYF. The CDR3 DNA follows: TGTGCCAGAAGCTTTACCAGCGGGAGTCACTACGAGCAGTACTTC. The rearrangement joins TRBV5-3 to TRBJ2-7; 8 bases match TRBD2. TRBV5-3 is annotated as an ORF whose role is uncertain. The V segment lost 2 bases and the J segment 3 bases; nucleotides outside the gene matches: 7. This CDR3 has 15 residues.

Only a few counts were recorded for this clone. The J gene is TRBJ2-5, the V gene TRBV11-2; possibly TRBD2 for D (5 bases). Trimming removed 5 bases from V and 5 bases from J, with 15 bases in between. Germline V gene data show CDR1 as SGHAT and CDR2 as FQNNGV. The CDR3 is 14 amino acids. DNA for the CDR3: TGTGCCAGCAGCCAGAGGAGCCGAGGGGAGACCCAGTACTTC. Translating it yields CASSQRSRGETQYF.

This clone appeared once. The genes are TRBV28 and TRBJ2-5, with a weak D call TRBD1 (5 bases). In germline, CDR1 is MDHEN, CDR2 SYDVKM. This CDR3 contains 14 residues. Trimming stripped 6 bases from V and 2 bases from J, with 13 bases between. CDR3 sequence: CASSQLGRQETQYF. The CDR3 nucleotides are TGTGCCAGCAGCCAATTGGGGCGGCAAGAGACCCAGTACTTC.

Note on this clone: A read error may produce the germline difference seen at one junction end. The rearrangement uses TRBV7-9 and TRBJ2-7, with D perhaps TRBD1 (5 bases). CDR3 length equals 15 residues. The V gene's germline CDR1 is SEHNR and CDR2 FQNEAQ (reference sequence). DNA for the CDR3: TGTTCCAGCAGCTTATTGTCGTTGGGGCCGCACGAGCAGTACTTC. It codes for CSSSLLSLGPHEQYF.

V usage is TRBV28 and J usage is TRBJ2-7; the match to TRBD2 covers 7 bases. The germline gives CDR1 MDHEN, CDR2 SYDVKM. This CDR3 spans 16 amino acids. With 2 bases clipped from V and 7 bases from J, the junction kept 14 bases outside the gene matches. The CDR3 nucleotides read TGTGCCAGCAGTTTACCGGGCGTCTGGGAGGGGAGGGAGCAGTACTTC. It codes for CASSLPGVWEGREQYF.

The V gene is TRBV5-1, the J gene TRBJ2-7, with 7 bases fitting TRBD1. The ends lost 4 bases at V and 0 bases at J; junction bases unmatched: 7. CDR3 length: 15 residues. CDR1 is SGHRS and CDR2 is YFSETQ in the germline V gene. Here the CDR3 DNA reads TGCGCCAGCAGCACCGGGACAGCTAGCTCCTACGAGCAGTACTTC. Its translation is CASSTGTASSYEQYF.

This sequence joins TRBV6-1 and TRBJ2-7; the D gene is possibly TRBD2 (5 bases). Trimming cost V 8 bases and J 0 bases, with 17 bases left between them. The germline gives CDR1 MNHNS, CDR2 SASEGT. CDR3 length equals 15 residues. The DNA for the CDR3 is TGTGCCAGCGCTGATACAGCGGTGAGCTCCTACGAGCAGTACTTC. Translated, it gives CASADTAVSSYEQYF.